One sample yielded the 26 T cell receptor beta chains listed below, sequenced in a study of blood T cells in healthy people across ages. It was with a sample-barcoded 5' primer and a J-beta primer mix that a second PCR of roughly 6 to 12 cycles was run. TCRdb recomputed calls from the 5' RACE reads with MiXCR, one row per CDR3 protein. The sample consists of fewer than 2 million distinct CDR3 sequences, about 39% of them appearing once. Sequencing input: blood. The receptors come from a human donor in good health.

This chain joins TRBV6-2 or TRBV6-3 and TRBJ1-1; no reliable D call. The V end lost 4 bases, the J end lost 0 bases, and 9 bases lay between the germline ends. This CDR3 spans 14 amino acids. Germline V gene lookup returns CDR1 MNHEY and CDR2 SVGEGT. CDR3 region: CASSSELMNTEAFF. In DNA form, the CDR3 reads TGTGCCAGCAGTTCTGAGCTAATGAACACTGAAGCTTTCTTT.

This clonotype was observed a handful of times. V usage is TRBV12-3 or TRBV12-4 and J usage is TRBJ1-4, with D possibly being TRBD1 (6 bases). This CDR3 comprises 15 residues. Trimming took 5 bases from V and 7 from J, leaving 17 bases between them. The CDR3 sequence: CASSRPGVFSEKLFF. For the CDR3, the DNA is TGTGCCAGCAGTCGTCCAGGGGTCTTCTCTGAAAAACTGTTTTTT.

The chain couples TRBV20-1 to TRBJ1-1; D is possibly TRBD1 (6 bases). This CDR3 is built from 15 residues. V was shortened by 0 bases and J by 1 base, with 12 bases between the two germline ends. From germline, CDR1 is DFQATT and CDR2 SNEGSKA (reference sequence). The CDR3 nucleotides read TGCAGTGCTAGAGATCAGGGCAGGGGGAACACTGAAGCTTTCTTT. The encoded protein is CSARDQGRGNTEAFF.

The rearrangement links TRBV7-2 to TRBJ2-3; 9 positions agree with TRBD1. The CDR3 is 13 residues long. Germline V gene sequence: CDR1 SGHTA, CDR2 FQGNSA. J lost 6 bases, V lost 6 bases, and 4 bases had no gene match. The CDR3 DNA follows: TGTGCCAGCAGGGGACAGGGAAAGGATACGCAGTATTTT. Translation gives CASRGQGKDTQYF.

The V call is TRBV27, the J call TRBJ2-2; TRBD1 matches at 10 bases. The CDR3 is 16 residues long. Germline V lookup: CDR1 MNHEY, CDR2 SMNVEV (reference sequence). The J segment lost 5 bases and the V segment lost 3 bases, leaving 6 bases of the junction unmatched. The CDR3 reads CASSLTGGAWTGELFF. CDR3 DNA: TGTGCCAGCAGTTTGACAGGGGGCGCGTGGACCGGGGAGCTGTTTTTT.

The chain couples TRBV19 to TRBJ1-5; the D gene is possibly TRBD1 (5 bases). This CDR3 has 16 amino acids. Germline V gene sequence: CDR1 LNHDA, CDR2 SQIVND (reference sequence). Trimming shortened V by 4 bases and J by 5 bases, and 18 bases separated the two germline ends. For the CDR3, the DNA is TGTGCCAGTAGTACGCGGGACTGGGACGAGTATCAGCCCCAGCATTTT. The encoded protein is CASSTRDWDEYQPQHF.

This chain connects TRBV5-1 to TRBJ2-3; D remains unclear. Looked up from germline, CDR1 is SGHRS and CDR2 is YFSETQ. The CDR3 has 12 residues. The V and J ends lost 7 bases and 6 bases respectively, with 12 bases between them. The chain's CDR3 is CASGPYEDTQYF. CDR3 bases: TGCGCCAGCGGCCCCTACGAGGATACGCAGTATTTT.

This clonotype has a handful of counts. The chain has TRBV7-2 and TRBJ2-1; no clear D. V lost 5 bases and J 5 bases, leaving 13 bases between the germline ends. The CDR3 totals 14 residues. CDR1 SGHTA and CDR2 FQGNSA come from the germline V gene. The CDR3, as DNA: TGTGCCAGCAGCCCACCTAGACCCGACAATGAGCAGTTCTTC. Its protein is CASSPPRPDNEQFF.

This clonotype was seen more than once but under ten times. This chain uses TRBV4-3 with TRBJ1-4; 9 bases match TRBD1. The CDR3 runs to 15 residues. CDR1 LGHNA and CDR2 YSLEER come from the germline V gene. V lost 0 bases and J lost 8; bases outside the gene matches: 4. CDR3 region: CASSQDQQGAEKLFF. CDR3 in DNA: TGCGCCAGCAGCCAAGATCAACAGGGGGCAGAAAAACTGTTTTTT.

The count of this clonotype is one. The chain couples TRBV20-1 to TRBJ2-2; the match to TRBD2 covers 10 bases. Germline lookup yields CDR1 DFQATT and CDR2 SNEGSKA (reference sequence). After removal of 7 bases from V and 5 bases from J, the junction contained 10 bases not matched to a gene. The CDR3 runs 15 residues. The CDR3 DNA follows: TGCAGTGTCAAGGGCCTAGCGGGGGATACCGGGGAGCTGTTTTTT. Translating gives CSVKGLAGDTGELFF.

The chain combines TRBV7-2 with TRBJ2-1, with 7 nucleotides matching TRBD1. V lost 1 base, J lost 6 bases, and 9 bases stayed unmatched. The CDR3 spans 16 residues. Germline CDR1 and CDR2: SGHTA and FQGNSA. The CDR3 region is CASSLVTGKGTNEQFF. The CDR3 DNA sequence: TGTGCCAGCAGCTTAGTGACAGGGAAAGGGACCAATGAGCAGTTCTTC.

This clonotype was found a few times. J is TRBJ2-4 and V is TRBV4-2; D not certain. TRBJ2-7 explains the end of the DNA better; the J call may be wrong. The CDR3 is 13 amino acids. Germline V lookup: CDR1 LGHNA, CDR2 YNFKEQ. Here the CDR3 DNA reads TGTGCCAGCAGCCAAGATAAGCTGATCGAGCAGTACTTC. Protein: CASSQDKLIEQYF.

This clonotype was seen a few times. The rearrangement uses TRBV15 and TRBJ1-2; 8 bases fit TRBD1. The CDR3 loop spans 14 amino acids. V was pared by 3 bases and J by 5 bases, with 5 bases of the junction left unmatched. Germline V CDR1 and CDR2: LNHNV, YYDKDF (reference sequence). As DNA, the CDR3 is TGTGCCACCAGCAGGGAGGGACAGGCATATGGCTACACCTTC. This codes for CATSREGQAYGYTF. The whole variable domain, filled in from reference TRBV15 and TRBJ1-2, reads DAMVIQNPRYQVTQFGKPVTLSCSQTLNHNVMYWYQQKSSQAPKLLFHYYDKDFNNEADTPDNFQSRRPNTSFCFLDIRSPGLGDTAMYLCATSREGQAYGYTFGSGTRLTVV.

CDR3 region: CASSSGLADHQETQYF. For the CDR3, the DNA is TGTGCCAGCAGCTCCGGACTAGCGGACCATCAAGAGACCCAGTACTTC. V gene TRBV11-3 combines with J gene TRBJ2-5; 10 bases are shared with TRBD2. In germline, CDR1 is SGHNT, CDR2 YENEEA. V lost 4 bases to trimming and J lost 2 bases; unmatched junction nucleotides: 7. The CDR3 sequence is 16 residues long. The full variable domain, in which reference TRBV11-3 and TRBJ2-5 provide the parts outside the CDR3, is EAGVVQSPRYKIIEKKQPVAFWCNPISGHNTLYWYLQNLGQGPELLIRYENEEAVDDSQLPKDRFSAERLKGVDSTLKIQPAELGDSAVYLCASSSGLADHQETQYFGPGTRLLVL.

This clonotype was seen a few times. V gene TRBV5-1 combines with J gene TRBJ1-6, with D maybe TRBD1 (5 bases). V lost 6 bases to trimming and J lost 7 bases, with 11 bases between them. Per the germline V gene, CDR1 is SGHRS and CDR2 is YFSETQ. The CDR3 sequence is 13 residues long. The CDR3 loop reads CASTSGMNSPLHF. The CDR3 DNA is TGCGCCAGCACGTCAGGGATGAATTCACCCCTCCACTTT.

This clonotype was seen a few times. CDR3 amino acids: CASSRAGDSYNEQFF. The CDR3 DNA sequence: TGTGCCAGCAGCAGGGCCGGCGATTCCTACAATGAGCAGTTCTTC. This rearrangement joins TRBV5-5 to TRBJ2-1; D gene ambiguous. V lost 4 bases and J 1 base, leaving 12 bases between the germline ends. CDR1 and CDR2 (germline): SGHKS, YYEKEE (reference sequence). This CDR3 spans 15 amino acids.

This sequence joins TRBV28 and TRBJ1-2; 9 bases agree with TRBD1. The length of the CDR3 is 12 residues. CDR1 is MDHEN and CDR2 is SYDVKM in the germline V gene. Trimming took 9 bases from V and 3 from J; bases not matched to a gene: 2. The CDR3 region has the DNA TGTGCCAGTGGGACAGGGTACTATGGCTACACCTTC. This codes for CASGTGYYGYTF.

This chain uses TRBV7-2 with TRBJ2-5; the D gene is possibly TRBD2 (6 bases). CDR1 is SGHTA, CDR2 FQGNSA, per germline. The ends were cut back, 1 base at V and 5 bases at J, with 20 bases in the middle. The CDR3 sequence is 17 residues long. The CDR3 DNA is TGTGCCAGCAGCTTAGAGGGTAGCCCCGGCGCGGGGGAGACCCAGTACTTC. It specifies CASSLEGSPGAGETQYF.

The J gene is TRBJ2-3, the V gene TRBV7-3, with D maybe TRBD1 (6 bases). CDR3 length equals 14 residues. The germline V gene encodes CDR1 SGHTA and CDR2 FQGTGA. V was cut by 5 bases and J by 5 bases, with 14 bases left in between. CDR3 protein: CASSAQGFGDTQYF. CDR3 bases: TGTGCCAGCAGCGCTCAGGGGTTTGGAGATACGCAGTATTTT.

V is TRBV5-1 and J is TRBJ2-5; D call uncertain. Trimming stripped 3 bases from V and 7 bases from J, with 19 bases between. CDR3 length equals 15 residues. The germline CDR1 and CDR2 sequences are SGHRS and YFSETQ. In DNA, the CDR3 is TGCGCCAGCAGCTATGACTTGACCCCCCGTGGGACCCAGTACTTC. Amino acids: CASSYDLTPRGTQYF.

In this sample, this clonotype turned up once. One junction end does not reproduce the germline sequence, and a read error may be involved. The chain combines TRBV7-3 with TRBJ2-3; D ambiguous. Germline CDR1 and CDR2: SGHTA and FQGTGA. The CDR3 contains 15 residues. The CDR3, as DNA: TGTGCCGGCAGCTTATTGGGCAGCAGCACAGATACGCAGTATTTT. Encoded protein: CAGSLLGSSTDTQYF.

This sequence joins TRBV29-1 and TRBJ2-3; 8 nucleotides line up with TRBD1. Per the germline V gene, CDR1 is SQVTM and CDR2 is ANQGSEA. This CDR3 spans 13 amino acids. V shed 5 bases, J shed 4 bases, and the junction held 5 bases outside the gene matches. The CDR3 loop is CSVLPTGADTQYF. The CDR3 nucleotides are TGCAGCGTTTTACCGACAGGGGCAGATACGCAGTATTTT.

This clonotype was observed a single time. The chain employs TRBV30 and TRBJ2-7, with D unclear. Germline lookup yields CDR1 GTSNPN and CDR2 SVGIG (reference sequence). Trimming stripped 2 bases from V and 6 bases from J, with 14 bases between. This CDR3 contains 13 residues. CDR3 sequence: CAWSYLHGAEQYF. DNA of the CDR3: TGTGCCTGGAGTTACCTCCATGGAGCCGAGCAGTACTTC.

This chain links TRBV4-1 with TRBJ2-4; D not certain. Matching the DNA end better, TRBJ2-7 makes the J call doubtful. This CDR3 is 13 amino acids long. From germline, CDR1 is MGHRA and CDR2 YSYEKL. Here the CDR3 reads CASSQEPAVEQYF. The CDR3 DNA reads TGCGCCAGCAGCCAAGAACCCGCAGTCGAGCAGTACTTC.

This clonotype has just a few counts. Germline and junction disagree at one end, which may indicate a read error. The V gene is TRBV7-9, the J gene TRBJ1-4; D is uncertain. This CDR3 spans 15 amino acids. CDR1 SEHNR and CDR2 FQNEAQ come from the germline V gene (reference sequence). The CDR3 sequence is CTSSRESGKHEKLFF. The CDR3 DNA sequence: TGTACCAGCAGCCGTGAGTCGGGGAAGCATGAAAAACTGTTTTTT.

In this sample, this clonotype turned up a few times. CDR3: CASSQAWMGELADTQYF. The CDR3 DNA follows: TGCGCCAGCAGCCAAGCCTGGATGGGCGAGTTGGCAGATACGCAGTATTTT. The genes are TRBV4-3 and TRBJ2-3; D gene unclear. The CDR3 is 17 amino acids. Trimming stripped 1 base from V and 4 bases from J, with 18 bases between. Germline values: CDR1 LGHNA, CDR2 YSLEER.